This entry describes one T cell receptor (beta chain). Its antigen is not known. This specimen belongs to a study of T cell repertoires in cytomegalovirus infection. At the level of the study: The authors relied on CMV epitopes, both recently identified HLA-C-restricted and well-studied HLA-B-restricted.

This CDR3 is built from 15 residues. V lost 5 bases to trimming and J lost 0 bases, with 14 bases between them. The germline gives CDR1 MDHEN, CDR2 SYDVKM. TCRdb reanalysed the reads using MiXCR and keeps one entry per CDR3 protein. The table records a few hundred thousand distinct CDR3 sequences, 25% to 35% of them present only once. The chain uses TRBV28 and TRBJ2-7; D is ambiguous. The sequence was collected from a human donor in good health (CMV status not recorded). Some clones in this sample may be carry-over from other donors' samples. Sequenced material: cultured PBMCs, taken from culture after CMV antigen stimulation. The chain's CDR3 is CASSPLGSSSYEQYF. Here the CDR3 DNA reads TGTGCCAGCAGTCCCCTTGGGTCAAGCTCCTACGAGCAGTACTTC.